This T cell receptor (beta chain) appears in the sequencing data of a study of beta chain features in type 1 diabetes. Study outcomes and limitations: Type 1 diabetes patients had moderately but significantly shorter TCRB CDR3s in all four CD4+ subsets.

Heparinised blood was drawn once per donor, averaging around 120 mL. This clone was counted between two and nine times. What it recognizes is unknown. This CDR3 spans 14 amino acids. CDR1 and CDR2 from the germline V gene are ENHRY and SYGVKD. Trimming removed 6 bases at V and 5 bases at J, with 16 bases between. The entirety of the isolated RNA underwent reverse transcription, so expressed TCRB transcripts were sequenced. An average roughly 3.5 million reads came from naive, central memory and regulatory T cell samples. TCRdb keeps only in-frame clones here, not all; method: immunoSEQ multiplex PCR. The table has 640,000 or so clones, roughly an eighth seen once; the top ten hold approximately 0.039%.

The sequence came from a man aged 18 to 30 with type 1 diabetes. Sequenced material: naive CD4+ T cells from blood. The chain links TRBV10-3 to TRBJ1-1; D is unclear. Written as DNA, the CDR3 is TGTGCCATCAGCGATAGGAGTCAGAGGACTGAAGCTTTCTTT. As protein: CAISDRSQRTEAFF.